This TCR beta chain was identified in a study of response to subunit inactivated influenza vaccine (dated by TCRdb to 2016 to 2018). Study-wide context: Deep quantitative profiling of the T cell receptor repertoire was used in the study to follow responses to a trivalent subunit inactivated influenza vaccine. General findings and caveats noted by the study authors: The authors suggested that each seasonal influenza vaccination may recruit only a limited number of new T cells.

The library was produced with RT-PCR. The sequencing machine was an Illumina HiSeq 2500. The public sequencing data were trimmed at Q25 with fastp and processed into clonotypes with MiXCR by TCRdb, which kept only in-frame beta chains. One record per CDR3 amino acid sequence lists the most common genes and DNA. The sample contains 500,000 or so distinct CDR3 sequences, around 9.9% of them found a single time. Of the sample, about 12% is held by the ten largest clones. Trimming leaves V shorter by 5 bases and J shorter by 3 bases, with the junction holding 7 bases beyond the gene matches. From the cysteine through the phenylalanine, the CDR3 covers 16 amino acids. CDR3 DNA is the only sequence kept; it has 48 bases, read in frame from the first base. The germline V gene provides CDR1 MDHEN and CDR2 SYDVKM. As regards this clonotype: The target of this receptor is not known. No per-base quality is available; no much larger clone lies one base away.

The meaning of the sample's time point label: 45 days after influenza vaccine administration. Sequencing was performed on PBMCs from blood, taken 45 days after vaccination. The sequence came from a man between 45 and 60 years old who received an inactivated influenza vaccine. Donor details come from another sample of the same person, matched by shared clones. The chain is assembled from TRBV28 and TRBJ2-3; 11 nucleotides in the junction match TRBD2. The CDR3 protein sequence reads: CASSMIAGGMTDTQYF. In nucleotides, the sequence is TGTGCCAGCAGTATGATAGCGGGAGGGATGACAGATACGCAGTATTTT.